This TCR beta chain was observed in a study of early T cells in non-severe SARS-CoV-2 infection. Looking at the study overall: Chains were not paired, and sequencing was done on bulk RNA from unsorted whole blood.

Per germline, CDR1 MNHEY and CDR2 SMNVEV (reference sequence). CDR3 length: 16 amino acids. V was shortened by 2 bases and J by 4 bases, with 17 bases between the two germline ends. Attachment of unique molecular identifiers to individual cDNA molecules was performed. Using its own MiXCR run on the 5' RACE reads, TCRdb lists one record per CDR3 protein. This table holds more than 55,000 distinct CDR3 sequences, over 10% found once. Study conclusions and caveats: Using VDJdb, the matching emphasized anti-spike CD8 responses while missing private and CD4 specificities.

With respect to this clonotype: The antigen is not known.

V gene TRBV27 combines with J gene TRBJ1-1; D may be TRBD1 (6 bases). The sequence was obtained from an adult who was a healthcare worker with PCR-confirmed SARS-CoV-2 infection or an uninfected control (not recorded which). This sample comprised whole blood, obtained at baseline. The CDR3 DNA sequence: TGTGCCAGCAGTTTACGCCGGGGGCGCCGGGTCACTGAAGCTTTCTTT. Protein sequence: CASSLRRGRRVTEAFF.